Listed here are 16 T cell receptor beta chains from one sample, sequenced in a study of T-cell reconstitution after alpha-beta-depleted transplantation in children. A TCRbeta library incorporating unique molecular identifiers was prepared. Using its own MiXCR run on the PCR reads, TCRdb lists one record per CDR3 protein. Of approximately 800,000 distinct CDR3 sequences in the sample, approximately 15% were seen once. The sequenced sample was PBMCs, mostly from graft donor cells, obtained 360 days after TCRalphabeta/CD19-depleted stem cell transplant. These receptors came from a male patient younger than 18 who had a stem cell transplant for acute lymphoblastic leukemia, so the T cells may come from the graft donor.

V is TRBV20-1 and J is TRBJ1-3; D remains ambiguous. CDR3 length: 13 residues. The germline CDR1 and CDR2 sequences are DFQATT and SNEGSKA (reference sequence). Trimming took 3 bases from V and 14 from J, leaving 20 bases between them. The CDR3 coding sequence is TGCAGTGCTAGGGGGTCGATTGTTGAAATGGTATATTTT. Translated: CSARGSIVEMVYF.

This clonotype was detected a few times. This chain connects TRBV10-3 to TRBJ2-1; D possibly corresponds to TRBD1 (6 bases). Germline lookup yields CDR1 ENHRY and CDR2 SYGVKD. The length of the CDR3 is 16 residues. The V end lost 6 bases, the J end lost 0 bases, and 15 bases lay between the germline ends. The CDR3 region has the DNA TGTGCCATCAGGGGTCAACTAGGGGGCTCCTACAATGAGCAGTTCTTC. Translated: CAIRGQLGGSYNEQFF.

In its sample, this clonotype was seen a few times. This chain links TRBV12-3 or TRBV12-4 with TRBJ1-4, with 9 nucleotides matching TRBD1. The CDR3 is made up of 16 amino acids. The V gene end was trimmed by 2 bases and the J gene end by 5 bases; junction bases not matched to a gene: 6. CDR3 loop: CASSLNTGGANEKLFF. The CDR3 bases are TGTGCCAGCAGTTTAAACACAGGGGGCGCGAATGAAAAACTGTTTTTT.

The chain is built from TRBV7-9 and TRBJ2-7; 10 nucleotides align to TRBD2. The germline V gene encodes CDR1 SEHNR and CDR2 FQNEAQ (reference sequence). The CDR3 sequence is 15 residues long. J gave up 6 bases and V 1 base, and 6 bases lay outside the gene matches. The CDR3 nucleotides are TGTGCCAGCAGCTTAGGGCCTAGCGGGAGTGGCGAGCAGTACTTC. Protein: CASSLGPSGSGEQYF.

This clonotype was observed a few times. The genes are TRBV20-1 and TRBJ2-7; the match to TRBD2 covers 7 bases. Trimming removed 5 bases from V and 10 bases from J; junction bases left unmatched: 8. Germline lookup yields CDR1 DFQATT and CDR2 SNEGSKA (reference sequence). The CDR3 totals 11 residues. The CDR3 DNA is TGCAGTGCTCGCGGGAGCGAGGCACAGTACTTC. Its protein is CSARGSEAQYF.

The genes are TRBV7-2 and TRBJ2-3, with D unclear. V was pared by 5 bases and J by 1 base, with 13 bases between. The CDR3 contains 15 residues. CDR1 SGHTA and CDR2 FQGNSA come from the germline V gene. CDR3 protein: CASSPTDGGTDTQYF. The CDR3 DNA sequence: TGTGCCAGCAGCCCCACCGACGGAGGCACAGATACGCAGTATTTT. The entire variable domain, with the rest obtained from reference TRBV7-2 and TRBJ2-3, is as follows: GAGVSQSPSNKVTEKGKDVELRCDPISGHTALYWYRQSLGQGLEFLIYFQGNSAPDKSGLPSDRFSAERTGGSVSTLTIQRTQQEDSAVYLCASSPTDGGTDTQYFGPGTRLTVL.

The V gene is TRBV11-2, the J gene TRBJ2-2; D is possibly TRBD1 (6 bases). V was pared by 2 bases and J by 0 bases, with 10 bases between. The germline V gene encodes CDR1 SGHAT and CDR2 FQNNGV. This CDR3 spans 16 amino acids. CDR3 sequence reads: CASSLIRGANTGELFF. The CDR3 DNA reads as TGTGCCAGCAGCTTAATCAGGGGTGCGAACACCGGGGAGCTGTTTTTT.

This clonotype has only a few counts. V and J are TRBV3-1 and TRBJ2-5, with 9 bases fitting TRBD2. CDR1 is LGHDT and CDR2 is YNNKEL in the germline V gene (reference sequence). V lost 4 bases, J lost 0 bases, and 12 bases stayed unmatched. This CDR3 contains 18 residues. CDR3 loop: CASSRHLSGRRYQETQYF. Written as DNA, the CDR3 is TGTGCCAGCAGCCGACACCTCAGCGGGAGGAGGTACCAAGAGACCCAGTACTTC.

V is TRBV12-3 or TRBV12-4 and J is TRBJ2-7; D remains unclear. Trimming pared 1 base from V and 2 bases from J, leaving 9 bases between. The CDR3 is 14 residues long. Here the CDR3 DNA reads TGTGCCAGCAGTTTAGTAAGCAGGCCCTACGAGCAGTACTTC. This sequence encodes CASSLVSRPYEQYF.

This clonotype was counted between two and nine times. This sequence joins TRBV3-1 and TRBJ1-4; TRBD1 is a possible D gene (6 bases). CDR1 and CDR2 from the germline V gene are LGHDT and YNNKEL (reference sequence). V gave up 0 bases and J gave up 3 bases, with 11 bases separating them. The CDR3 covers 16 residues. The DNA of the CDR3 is TGTGCCAGCAGCCAAGAGTTGAGACAGGCTAATGAAAAACTGTTTTTT. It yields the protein CASSQELRQANEKLFF.

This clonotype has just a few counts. The CDR3 protein is CASSQGGVNTEAFF. Here the CDR3 DNA reads TGTGCCAGCAGCCAAGGTGGAGTGAACACTGAAGCTTTCTTT. This sequence joins TRBV3-1 and TRBJ1-1; D gene ambiguous. The germline V gene encodes CDR1 LGHDT and CDR2 YNNKEL (reference sequence). This CDR3 contains 14 residues. The V end was cut by 1 base, the J end by 0 bases, with 6 bases between.

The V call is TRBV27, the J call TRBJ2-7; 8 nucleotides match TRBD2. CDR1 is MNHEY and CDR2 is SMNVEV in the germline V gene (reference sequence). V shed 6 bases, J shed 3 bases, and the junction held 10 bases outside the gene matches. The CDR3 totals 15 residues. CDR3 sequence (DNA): TGTGCCAGCAGGGGACTAGGGCCCGGAAGCTACGAGCAGTACTTC. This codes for CASRGLGPGSYEQYF.

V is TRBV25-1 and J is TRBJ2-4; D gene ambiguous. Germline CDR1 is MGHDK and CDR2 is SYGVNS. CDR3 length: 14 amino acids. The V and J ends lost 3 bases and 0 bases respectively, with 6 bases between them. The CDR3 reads CASSDSRAKNIQYF. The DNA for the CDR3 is TGTGCCAGCAGTGATAGCAGAGCCAAAAACATTCAGTACTTC.

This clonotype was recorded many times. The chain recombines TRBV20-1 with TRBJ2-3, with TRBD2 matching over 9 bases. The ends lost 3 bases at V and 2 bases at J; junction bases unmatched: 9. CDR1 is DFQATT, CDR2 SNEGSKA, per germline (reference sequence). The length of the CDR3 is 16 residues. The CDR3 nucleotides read TGCAGTGCTAGCGGGGCGGGAGGGTCCCCCACAGATACGCAGTATTTT. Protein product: CSASGAGGSPTDTQYF.

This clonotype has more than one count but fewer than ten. The chain's CDR3 is CASSQVGGSNSPLHF. The CDR3 bases are TGCGCCAGCAGCCAAGTGGGGGGGTCAAATTCACCCCTCCACTTT. The V call is TRBV4-1, the J call TRBJ1-6, with TRBD1 as a possible D gene (5 bases). This CDR3 has 15 residues. Germline CDR1 reads MGHRA; CDR2 reads YSYEKL. Trimming pared 1 base from V and 7 bases from J, leaving 11 bases between.

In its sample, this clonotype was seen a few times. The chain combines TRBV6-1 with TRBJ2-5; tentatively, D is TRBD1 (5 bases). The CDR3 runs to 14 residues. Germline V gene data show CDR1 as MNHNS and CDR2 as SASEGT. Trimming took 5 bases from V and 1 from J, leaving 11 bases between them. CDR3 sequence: CASSPDSIQETQYF. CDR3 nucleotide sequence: TGTGCCAGCAGTCCCGACAGCATCCAAGAGACCCAGTACTTC.